This TCR beta chain was obtained from a study of cytomegalovirus exposure and HLA in healthy donors. Regarding the study as a whole: HLA-A and HLA-B allele assignments for most subjects were reportedly predicted accurately using TCR beta sequences.

PCR amplification relied on 60 Vbeta primers (plus 13 Jbeta primers). The assay was immunoSEQ multiplex PCR, and TCRdb's table has in-frame clones only and misses some. The sample has some 110,000 clones, about 12% seen once. This clone occurred a few times. Its target is unknown. V gave up 3 bases and J gave up 0 bases, with 9 bases separating them. The CDR3 contains 14 residues. Germline CDR1 SGHNT, CDR2 YENEEA. This clonotype was sampled from a man aged 40-49 years in good health and CMV-seropositive. Sequencing used PBMCs. The V gene is TRBV11-3, the J gene TRBJ2-7; D gene uncertain. In DNA, the CDR3 is TGTGCCAGCAGCTTTTCACCTACCTCCTACGAGCAGTACTTC. It translates to CASSFSPTSYEQYF.